What follows are 23 T cell receptor beta chains derived from one specimen sequenced in a study of PD-L1 blockade in urothelial cancer. Sequenced by immunoSEQ multiplex PCR; TCRdb stores in-frame clones only, minus some. The sample shows approximately 48,000 clones, around 88% of them seen only once. The time point is: pretreatment peripheral blood. The sample consisted of PBMCs, taken around atezolizumab (anti-PD-L1) treatment. These receptors all come from a woman aged 60 to 75 with urothelial cancer.

This rearrangement joins TRBV11-3 to TRBJ2-7, with D perhaps matching TRBD2 (6 bases). The CDR3 sequence is 15 residues long. Trimming stripped 1 base from V and 2 bases from J, with 12 bases between. Germline V gene data show CDR1 as SGHNT and CDR2 as YENEEA. CDR3 coding DNA: TGTGCCAGCAGCTTAGCGGGAGTTGGACCCTACGAGCAGTACTTC. Its protein product is CASSLAGVGPYEQYF.

V usage is TRBV27 and J usage is TRBJ2-7; 8 positions match TRBD1. V lost 4 bases and J lost 0; bases outside the gene matches: 5. The CDR3 has 15 residues. Germline lookup yields CDR1 MNHEY and CDR2 SMNVEV (reference sequence). CDR3 amino acids: CASSSRQGSSYEQYF. The DNA of the CDR3 is TGTGCCAGCAGTTCTCGACAGGGGAGCTCCTACGAGCAGTACTTC.

V gene TRBV19 combines with J gene TRBJ1-4; D call uncertain. The V end was cut by 7 bases, the J end by 1 base, with 7 bases between. The CDR3 runs to 13 residues. Germline V gives CDR1 LNHDA, CDR2 SQIVND (reference sequence). The CDR3 DNA is TGTGCCAGTAACCGGGGAACTAATGAAAAACTGTTTTTT. The encoded protein is CASNRGTNEKLFF.

V and J are TRBV18 and TRBJ2-7, with 13 nucleotides matching TRBD2. Germline CDR1 KGHSH, CDR2 LQKENI. V was pared by 2 bases and J by 6 bases, with 4 bases of the junction left unmatched. The CDR3 loop spans 15 amino acids. The DNA for the CDR3 is TGTGCCAGCTCACCAACTAGCGGGAGGGCCGGCGAGCAGTACTTC. It encodes CASSPTSGRAGEQYF.

DNA of the CDR3: TGTGCCAGCAGGGGGACAGGGACGTTCGCTGAAGCTTTCTTT. This translates into CASRGTGTFAEAFF. The V and J genes are TRBV28 and TRBJ1-1, with 9 bases matching TRBD1. Germline V gene lookup returns CDR1 MDHEN and CDR2 SYDVKM. After removal of 6 bases from V and 6 bases from J, the junction contained 8 bases not matched to a gene. The CDR3 runs 14 residues. The full variable domain, in which reference TRBV28 and TRBJ1-1 provide the parts outside the CDR3, is DVKVTQSSRYLVKRTGEKVFLECVQDMDHENMFWYRQDPGLGLRLIYFSYDVKMKEKGDIPEGYSVSREKKERFSLILESASTNQTSMYLCASRGTGTFAEAFFGQGTRLTVV.

This chain links TRBV5-1 with TRBJ2-7, with 14 bases matching TRBD2. J lost 0 bases, V lost 2 bases, and 4 bases had no gene match. In germline, CDR1 is SGHRS, CDR2 YFSETQ. The CDR3 is 17 residues long. This chain's CDR3 is CASSLGLAGGFSYEQYF. CDR3 nucleotide sequence: TGCGCCAGCAGCTTAGGACTAGCGGGAGGTTTCTCCTACGAGCAGTACTTC.

This CDR3 reads CASSSAEISYEQYF. CDR3 nucleotides: TGTGCCAGCAGCTCGGCGGAAATTTCCTACGAGCAGTACTTC. The chain carries TRBV7-8 and TRBJ2-7; D is unclear. The CDR3 loop spans 14 amino acids. Germline V gene sequence: CDR1 SGHVS, CDR2 FQNEAQ. The germline V and J ends were trimmed by 4 bases and 1 base, with 11 bases remaining between them. The complete variable domain, with remaining parts taken from reference TRBV7-8 and TRBJ2-7, reads GAGVSQSPRYKVAKRGQDVALRCDPISGHVSLFWYQQALGQGPEFLTYFQNEAQLDKSGLPSDRFFAERPEGSVSTLKIQRTQQEDSAVYLCASSSAEISYEQYFGPGTRLTVT.

V usage is TRBV4-1 and J usage is TRBJ2-5; the match to TRBD2 covers 15 bases. With V trimmed by 6 bases and J by 4 bases, 18 bases remained unmatched. Germline V CDR1 and CDR2: MGHRA, YSYEKL. This CDR3 region has 20 residues. The CDR3 coding sequence is TGCGCCAGCAGACAGGAATTGGGACTAGCGGGGGGCCGTGTCCCAGAGACCCAGTACTTC. Its translation is CASRQELGLAGGRVPETQYF.

The chain is built from TRBV9 and TRBJ2-1; maybe TRBD2 (5 bases). The germline V gene has CDR1 SGDLS and CDR2 YYNGEE. V shed 0 bases and J shed 9 bases, with 13 bases lying between them. This CDR3 is 14 amino acids long. The CDR3 DNA reads TGTGCCAGCAGCGTAGGCGAAAGCGCGGGTGAGCAGTTCTTC. Protein sequence: CASSVGESAGEQFF.

This clone has only one observation. V and J are TRBV15 and TRBJ2-2, with 9 nucleotides matching TRBD2. The J segment lost 7 bases and the V segment lost 5 bases, leaving 11 bases of the junction unmatched. The CDR3 runs 16 residues. Germline V gene lookup returns CDR1 LNHNV and CDR2 YYDKDF (reference sequence). The CDR3 DNA sequence: TGTGCCACCAGCGAGGTCGGCGGGAGGGTCGTCGGGGAGCTGTTTTTT. Its protein product is CATSEVGGRVVGELFF.

The chain recombines TRBV6-5 with TRBJ1-5, with 8 positions matching TRBD1. Germline V gene data show CDR1 as MNHEY and CDR2 as SVGAGI. With V trimmed by 5 bases and J by 1 base, 4 bases remained unmatched. This CDR3 has 15 amino acids. Here the CDR3 reads CASSQGAWSNQPQHF. CDR3 DNA sequence: TGTGCCAGCAGTCAGGGGGCTTGGAGCAATCAGCCCCAGCATTTT.

The chain carries TRBV18 and TRBJ2-2; 10 bases are a match to TRBD2. The CDR3 covers 16 residues. From germline, CDR1 is KGHSH and CDR2 LQKENI. The V segment lost 6 bases and the J segment 5 bases; nucleotides outside the gene matches: 9. The CDR3 region has the DNA TGTGCCAGCTCCCCGGGGCTAGCGGGAGATACCGGGGAGCTGTTTTTT. It encodes CASSPGLAGDTGELFF.

This clone has only one observation. This sequence joins TRBV15 and TRBJ2-4, with 7 bases matching TRBD2. The trim removed 5 bases at V and 0 bases at J, leaving 13 bases unmatched. Germline lookup yields CDR1 LNHNV and CDR2 YYDKDF (reference sequence). The CDR3 is made up of 18 amino acids. For the CDR3, the DNA is TGTGCCACCAGCTCCCCTGTGTCCGGGACTATAGCCAAAAACATTCAGTACTTC. This encodes CATSSPVSGTIAKNIQYF.

The V and J genes are TRBV5-4 and TRBJ1-2; 7 bases fit TRBD1. Germline V CDR1 and CDR2: SGHNT, YYREEE (reference sequence). This CDR3 spans 13 amino acids. The trim removed 4 bases at V and 8 bases at J, leaving 8 bases unmatched. The CDR3, as DNA: TGTGCCAGCAGCGGTGTCCAGGGGGGCGGCTACACCTTC. Translated: CASSGVQGGGYTF. Filled out from reference TRBV5-4 and TRBJ1-2, the complete variable domain reads ETGVTQSPTHLIKTRGQQVTLRCSSQSGHNTVSWYQQALGQGPQFIFQYYREEENGRGNFPPRFSGLQFPNYSSELNVNALELDDSALYLCASSGVQGGGYTFGSGTRLTVV.

The chain has TRBV7-9 and TRBJ1-6; no clear D gene. The length of the CDR3 is 17 residues. Germline CDR1 SEHNR, CDR2 FQNEAQ (reference sequence). V lost 4 bases and J lost 0, with 13 bases in between. CDR3: CASSSGAESSYNSPLHF. Here the CDR3 DNA reads TGTGCCAGCAGCTCGGGTGCAGAGAGCTCCTATAATTCACCCCTCCACTTT.

A few counts support this clone. J is TRBJ1-5 and V is TRBV6-5, with TRBD1 matching 9 bases. From germline, CDR1 is MNHEY and CDR2 SVGAGI. V was pared by 4 bases and J by 6 bases, with 1 base of the junction left unmatched. The CDR3 is 13 amino acids. The CDR3 DNA sequence: TGTGCCAGCAGTTGGGACAGGGTTCAGCCCCAGCATTTT. Amino acids: CASSWDRVQPQHF.

This clone was found a few times. The rearrangement uses TRBV19 and TRBJ2-1; D gene uncertain. The V end was cut by 3 bases, the J end by 5 bases, with 11 bases between. CDR3 length: 14 residues. The germline V gene encodes CDR1 LNHDA and CDR2 SQIVND (reference sequence). CDR3 sequence reads: CASSIGSGHNEQFF. DNA for the CDR3: TGTGCCAGTAGTATTGGAAGTGGGCACAATGAGCAGTTCTTC.

The V call is TRBV7-2, the J call TRBJ2-7; 10 bases match TRBD2. The CDR3 spans 15 residues. The germline V gene encodes CDR1 SGHTA and CDR2 FQGNSA. Unmatched junction bases numbered 7, after V lost 5 bases and J lost 3 bases. CDR3 protein: CASSLMTSGHYEQYF. The CDR3 nucleotides read TGTGCCAGCAGCCTAATGACTAGCGGGCACTACGAGCAGTACTTC.

This chain joins TRBV9 and TRBJ2-7; TRBD2 is a possible D gene (5 bases). CDR1 and CDR2 (germline): SGDLS, YYNGEE. V dropped 0 bases and J dropped 3 bases, with 7 bases sitting between them. There are 13 residues in the CDR3. This CDR3 is CASSVDGVYEQYF. Written as DNA, the CDR3 is TGTGCCAGCAGCGTAGACGGGGTCTACGAGCAGTACTTC.

The rearrangement links TRBV5-4 to TRBJ2-3, with 8 bases that match TRBD2. The junction had 7 bases not matched to a gene; V was cut back by 4 bases and J by 3 bases. The CDR3 has 15 residues. Germline V gives CDR1 SGHNT, CDR2 YYREEE (reference sequence). In nucleotides, the CDR3 is TGTGCCAGCAGCCCTAGCGGGTATGAGACAGATACGCAGTATTTT. This codes for CASSPSGYETDTQYF.

The gene calls are TRBV7-6 and TRBJ1-4; the D gene is possibly TRBD1 (5 bases). Germline V gene lookup returns CDR1 SGHVS and CDR2 FNYEAQ. V lost 6 bases and J 3 bases, leaving 14 bases between the germline ends. The CDR3 is made up of 15 amino acids. In DNA, the CDR3 is TGTGCCAGCAGGGACACCAAAACAGCTAATGAAAAACTGTTTTTT. Translated: CASRDTKTANEKLFF.

The chain joins TRBV7-9 to TRBJ1-4; D not certain. The CDR3 is made up of 15 amino acids. Germline V gene lookup returns CDR1 SEHNR and CDR2 FQNEAQ (reference sequence). Trimming stripped 1 base from V and 4 bases from J, with 10 bases between. The CDR3 is CASSLVGGINEKLFF. The CDR3 nucleotides read TGTGCCAGCAGCTTAGTAGGAGGTATTAATGAAAAACTGTTTTTT.

The chain couples TRBV4-1 to TRBJ1-3; D may be TRBD1 (6 bases). Trimming pared 0 bases from V and 4 bases from J, leaving 13 bases between. The CDR3 is 16 residues long. Looked up from germline, CDR1 is MGHRA and CDR2 is YSYEKL. CDR3 sequence reads: CASSQDRGTWGNTIYF. CDR3 nucleotide sequence: TGCGCCAGCAGCCAAGACAGGGGCACGTGGGGAAACACCATATATTTT.